This is a list of T cell receptor beta chains from one sample in a study of blood T cell repertoires in COVID-19. The table came from immunoSEQ multiplex PCR; TCRdb's copy has only in-frame clones and leaves some out. The sample lists some 110,000 clones, about 83% seen once, with about 5% in the top ten. Sequenced material: peripheral blood. The source is a human donor in a cohort sampled during active COVID-19. CDR3s include the opening cysteine and the closing phenylalanine or tryptophan. D genes are given only for firm matches. Size is omitted from some rows. Given values are once, few, many or a class for expanded clones.

.	.	TRBV7-9	TRBJ2-6	CASSSLGANVLTF	TGTGCCAGCAGCTCCCTCGGGGCCAACGTCCTGACTTTC
.	TRBD1	TRBV19	TRBJ2-7	CASSIQQGVGEQYF	TGTGCCAGTAGTATCCAACAGGGGGTCGGCGAGCAGTACTTC
.	TRBD2	TRBV7-2	TRBJ2-1	CASSLGGSSGGEQFF	TGTGCCAGCAGCTTGGGCGGGAGTTCGGGCGGTGAGCAGTTCTTC
.	.	TRBV10-2	TRBJ1-3	CASRGTDSSGNTIYF	TGCGCCAGCAGGGGGACGGACAGCTCTGGAAACACCATATATTTT
.	.	TRBV2	TRBJ2-2	CAGGGNTGELFF	TGTGCCGGAGGAGGTAACACCGGGGAGCTGTTTTTT
.	.	TRBV4-1	TRBJ2-2	CASSQAGRNTGELFF	TGCGCCAGCAGCCAAGCAGGGCGGAACACCGGGGAGCTGTTTTTT
.	TRBD1	TRBV7-2	TRBJ2-6	CASSFGQGTPGANVLTF	TGTGCCAGCAGCTTTGGACAGGGGACTCCGGGGGCCAACGTCCTGACTTTC
.	TRBD2	TRBV7-2	TRBJ2-5	CASSLMAGVGQETQYF	TGTGCCAGCAGCTTAATGGCGGGAGTGGGGCAAGAGACCCAGTACTTC
few	.	TRBV2	TRBJ1-1	CASSNLPTTGQRKEAFF	TGTGCCAGCAGTAACCTACCCACTACTGGACAGCGGAAAGAAGCTTTCTTT
.	.	TRBV7-8	TRBJ1-6	CASSFERSGGYNSPLHF	TGTGCCAGCAGCTTTGAGCGGTCAGGCGGTTATAATTCACCCCTCCACTTT
once	TRBD2	TRBV5-8	TRBJ2-1	CASSLLAGAIGVSNEQFF	TGTGCCAGCAGCTTGTTAGCGGGAGCTATCGGCGTCTCTAATGAGCAGTTCTTC
few	.	TRBV11-2	TRBJ1-1	CASSWEGNTEAFF	TGTGCCAGCAGCTGGGAGGGGAACACTGAAGCTTTCTTT
.	TRBD2	TRBV7-8	TRBJ2-2	CASSPGLAGVSTGELFF	TGTGCCAGCAGCCCGGGACTAGCGGGAGTGTCCACCGGGGAGCTGTTTTTT
.	.	TRBV6-5	TRBJ2-5	CASSYFGGETQYF	TGTGCCAGCAGTTACTTCGGGGGAGAGACCCAGTACTTC
.	TRBD2	TRBV7-8	TRBJ2-5	CASSLAGTNQETQYF	TGTGCCAGCAGCTTGGCCGGGACTAACCAAGAGACCCAGTACTTC
.	TRBD1	TRBV11-2	TRBJ2-7	CASSPGDRSYEQYF	TGTGCCAGCAGCCCCGGGGACAGATCCTACGAGCAGTACTTC
.	.	TRBV7-9	TRBJ2-3	CASSLRGSADTQYF	TGTGCCAGCAGCTTAAGGGGGTCAGCAGATACGCAGTATTTT
.	TRBD2	TRBV7-3	TRBJ2-1	CASSQIPASGVPYNEQFF	TGTGCCAGCAGCCAAATACCGGCTAGCGGAGTACCTTACAATGAGCAGTTCTTC
.	.	TRBV3-1/TRBV3-2	TRBJ2-1	CASSQGQQGSYNEQFF	TGTGCCAGCAGCCAAGGCCAACAGGGCTCCTACAATGAGCAGTTCTTC
.	TRBD2	TRBV15	TRBJ2-7	CATSRDGGAGAYEQYF	TGTGCCACCAGCAGAGATGGGGGAGCGGGAGCCTACGAGCAGTACTTC
.	TRBD2	TRBV4-1	TRBJ2-7	CASSQEGGLAGSPYEQYF	TGCGCCAGCAGCCAAGAAGGGGGACTAGCGGGATCTCCCTACGAGCAGTACTTC
.	TRBD2	TRBV19	TRBJ2-3	CASSPGTSGSPQYF	TGTGCCAGTAGTCCCGGGACTAGCGGGAGTCCGCAGTATTTT
.	.	TRBV13	TRBJ2-1	CASSLSRGDEQFF	TGTGCCAGCAGCTTAAGCAGGGGCGATGAGCAGTTCTTC
.	TRBD1	TRBV27	TRBJ1-1	CASSPRTGVNTEAFF	TGTGCCAGCAGTCCCCGGACAGGGGTGAACACTGAAGCTTTCTTT
.	TRBD1	TRBV10-1	TRBJ1-1	CASSPQGVTEAFF	TGCGCCAGCAGTCCACAGGGGGTCACTGAAGCTTTCTTT
.	TRBD2	TRBV3-1/TRBV3-2	TRBJ2-3	CASSASGSSTDTQYF	TGTGCCAGCAGTGCCAGCGGGAGTAGCACAGATACGCAGTATTTT
.	.	TRBV5-6	TRBJ1-1	CASIRLGAVTEAFF	TGTGCCAGCATCCGCCTGGGGGCTGTCACTGAAGCTTTCTTT
.	TRBD2	TRBV4-1	TRBJ2-3	CASSQDRIAGLDTQYF	TGCGCCAGCAGCCAAGATAGGATAGCGGGACTAGATACGCAGTATTTT
few	.	TRBV7-9	TRBJ1-5	CASSLGGRWGPKTNQPQHF	TGTGCCAGCAGCTTAGGAGGCAGGTGGGGGCCCAAGACCAATCAGCCCCAGCATTTT
.	.	TRBV12-5	TRBJ1-5	CASGLGGSAQGFTQPQHF	TGTGCTAGTGGTTTGGGTGGAAGTGCTCAGGGATTCACTCAGCCCCAGCATTTT
.	.	TRBV5-1	TRBJ2-2	CASSPEGILLFF	TGCGCCAGCAGCCCGGAGGGGATACTACTGTTTTTT
.	.	TRBV18	TRBJ2-7	CASSPPVEEKQYF	TGTGCCAGCTCACCACCGGTTGAGGAGAAGCAGTACTTC